These T cell receptor beta chains were read from a single sample in a study of molecular identifiers for immune sequencing clone quantification. MiXCR, applied by TCRdb to the PCR reads, yields one record per CDR3 protein. This sample has roughly 630,000 distinct CDR3 sequences; about 25% occur once, and the top ten carry about 0.81%. What was sequenced was naive CD8+ T cells from blood, with Jurkat cell RNA spiked in. The receptors here all came from a human donor in good health. Some libraries in this study had Jurkat cell RNA spiked in. CDR3s leave out the opening cysteine and the closing phenylalanine or tryptophan.

TRBV11-2	TRBJ2-1	ASSGVPYNEQF
TRBV5-1	TRBJ2-7	ASNDRDSSYEQY
TRBV5-1	TRBJ1-2	ASSLPTANYGYT
TRBV30	TRBJ2-7	AYLRPGIEQY
TRBV9	TRBJ2-7	ASSTSGALIYEQY
TRBV19	TRBJ2-7	ASSMNRGPYYEQY
TRBV4-3	TRBJ1-6	ASSQERLYSPLH
TRBV19	TRBJ1-5	ASSIEAGRYSNQPQH
TRBV20-1	TRBJ1-6	SARDLGQGAHSPLH
TRBV14	TRBJ2-3	ASSQEGVIIGGGDTQY
TRBV27	TRBJ2-7	ASRRRRNYEQY
TRBV4-1	TRBJ2-5	ASSQEDRGRETQY
TRBV27	TRBJ2-7	ASSLLGQGAEQY
TRBV28	TRBJ2-7	ASSPTLGLAGYEQY
TRBV7-9	TRBJ1-2	ASSRGGWNYGYT
TRBV12-3/TRBV12-4	TRBJ2-7	ASSWDSLEQY
TRBV6-5	TRBJ1-1	ASSPLGPDTEAF
TRBV11-2	TRBJ2-7	ASSLAHAYEQY
TRBV19	TRBJ1-4	ASSPRFSGNEKLF
TRBV19	TRBJ1-5	ASSWQGGQPQH
TRBV5-6	TRBJ1-2	ASSLVEAGGRGYT
TRBV7-9	TRBJ1-2	ASSLEVENYGCT
TRBV9	TRBJ2-2	ASSAELGGELF
TRBV12-3/TRBV12-4	TRBJ1-5	ASSSGRTNQPQH
TRBV6-6	TRBJ1-6	ASLTGNSPLH
TRBV6-6	TRBJ2-3	ASRDPWGGEADTQY
TRBV12-3/TRBV12-4	TRBJ2-4	ASSSDRDTPKNIQY
TRBV13	TRBJ2-1	ASSRQGETYNEQF
TRBV15	TRBJ1-1	ATSRETGGGTEAF
TRBV5-6	TRBJ2-1	ASSMGLAGAGEQF
TRBV15	TRBJ1-5	ATSRVRPNTLSNQPQH
TRBV6-6	TRBJ2-7	ASSYPVTSLEQY
TRBV5-6	TRBJ2-3	ASSGPTGGPASSTDTQY
TRBV2	TRBJ2-7	ASLGLAHYEQY
TRBV12-3/TRBV12-4	TRBJ1-4	ASSERQRYMKLF
TRBV12-3/TRBV12-4	TRBJ1-1	ASSLFPGSSEAF
TRBV28	TRBJ2-1	ASSLRTSGTYNEQF
TRBV19	TRBJ2-5	ASSNWDGEETQY
TRBV7-8	TRBJ2-1	ASSLALESKSSYNEQF
TRBV27	TRBJ1-1	ASSTRTGTNTEAF
TRBV5-1	TRBJ1-1	ASSFGTGATEAF